This entry is about one T cell receptor (beta chain). What it binds is not known. This entry comes from a study of OX40 agonist ivuxolimab in advanced cancers. At the level of the study: Every patient in dose escalation had hepatocellular carcinoma, melanoma, renal cell or head and neck cancer.

Produced via immunoSEQ multiplex PCR; TCRdb's table is partial and in-frame only. Of tens of thousands of clones listed, over 75% were seen once; the top ten hold just under 6.5%. Notes on the study in general: Some nonresponders also had low normalized T-cell clonal expansion. The mean number of expanded clones was higher in CD8+ T cells than in CD4+.

With 4 bases removed from V and 7 bases from J, the gap between germline ends came to 12 bases. CDR3 length: 12 amino acids. Germline V CDR1 and CDR2: SGHRS, YFSETQ. The J gene is TRBJ2-7, the V gene TRBV5-1; the D gene is possibly TRBD1 (5 bases). Sequencing used CD4+ or CD8+ T cells sorted from blood, obtained in a trial of the OX40 agonist ivuxolimab. This TCR was sampled from an adult with an advanced solid tumor such as melanoma, head and neck, liver or kidney cancer. CDR3 bases: TGCGCCAGCAGCGCGACAGTTGGGGAGCAGTACTTC. Residues: CASSATVGEQYF.